The source of this TCR beta chain is a study of CD8 T cells in ankylosing spondylitis. For TCR beta, libraries came from quantitative 5'-RACE with molecular barcodes. TCRdb processed the 5' RACE reads anew with MiXCR; each CDR3 protein has one entry. The sample records approximately 400,000 distinct CDR3 sequences, 26% being singletons. In its sample, this clonotype was seen a few times. The antigen is unknown. Whole-study findings and limits: Characteristic of ankylosing spondylitis blood, it appeared, was a TCR beta motif comprising several highly homologous variants. Clones linked to disease were reported to show significant enrichment in matched ankylosing spondylitis synovial fluid. Relatively rare in peripheral blood, disease-linked clones were also CD8+. Reactive arthritis synovial fluid and blood were previously reported to contain some motif variants.

The V and J ends lost 6 bases and 5 bases, in that order; junction bases with no gene match: 6. Germline V gene sequence: CDR1 SGDLS, CDR2 YYNGEE. The CDR3 covers 14 residues. Sequencing was carried out using blood, either unsorted or a sorted T cell fraction (not recorded which). The receptor's source is a male donor with ankylosing spondylitis. The V and J genes are TRBV9 and TRBJ2-1; TRBD1 agrees at 9 bases. CDR3: CASNRQGENNEQFF. DNA of the CDR3: TGTGCCAGCAACCGACAGGGGGAGAACAATGAGCAGTTCTTC.